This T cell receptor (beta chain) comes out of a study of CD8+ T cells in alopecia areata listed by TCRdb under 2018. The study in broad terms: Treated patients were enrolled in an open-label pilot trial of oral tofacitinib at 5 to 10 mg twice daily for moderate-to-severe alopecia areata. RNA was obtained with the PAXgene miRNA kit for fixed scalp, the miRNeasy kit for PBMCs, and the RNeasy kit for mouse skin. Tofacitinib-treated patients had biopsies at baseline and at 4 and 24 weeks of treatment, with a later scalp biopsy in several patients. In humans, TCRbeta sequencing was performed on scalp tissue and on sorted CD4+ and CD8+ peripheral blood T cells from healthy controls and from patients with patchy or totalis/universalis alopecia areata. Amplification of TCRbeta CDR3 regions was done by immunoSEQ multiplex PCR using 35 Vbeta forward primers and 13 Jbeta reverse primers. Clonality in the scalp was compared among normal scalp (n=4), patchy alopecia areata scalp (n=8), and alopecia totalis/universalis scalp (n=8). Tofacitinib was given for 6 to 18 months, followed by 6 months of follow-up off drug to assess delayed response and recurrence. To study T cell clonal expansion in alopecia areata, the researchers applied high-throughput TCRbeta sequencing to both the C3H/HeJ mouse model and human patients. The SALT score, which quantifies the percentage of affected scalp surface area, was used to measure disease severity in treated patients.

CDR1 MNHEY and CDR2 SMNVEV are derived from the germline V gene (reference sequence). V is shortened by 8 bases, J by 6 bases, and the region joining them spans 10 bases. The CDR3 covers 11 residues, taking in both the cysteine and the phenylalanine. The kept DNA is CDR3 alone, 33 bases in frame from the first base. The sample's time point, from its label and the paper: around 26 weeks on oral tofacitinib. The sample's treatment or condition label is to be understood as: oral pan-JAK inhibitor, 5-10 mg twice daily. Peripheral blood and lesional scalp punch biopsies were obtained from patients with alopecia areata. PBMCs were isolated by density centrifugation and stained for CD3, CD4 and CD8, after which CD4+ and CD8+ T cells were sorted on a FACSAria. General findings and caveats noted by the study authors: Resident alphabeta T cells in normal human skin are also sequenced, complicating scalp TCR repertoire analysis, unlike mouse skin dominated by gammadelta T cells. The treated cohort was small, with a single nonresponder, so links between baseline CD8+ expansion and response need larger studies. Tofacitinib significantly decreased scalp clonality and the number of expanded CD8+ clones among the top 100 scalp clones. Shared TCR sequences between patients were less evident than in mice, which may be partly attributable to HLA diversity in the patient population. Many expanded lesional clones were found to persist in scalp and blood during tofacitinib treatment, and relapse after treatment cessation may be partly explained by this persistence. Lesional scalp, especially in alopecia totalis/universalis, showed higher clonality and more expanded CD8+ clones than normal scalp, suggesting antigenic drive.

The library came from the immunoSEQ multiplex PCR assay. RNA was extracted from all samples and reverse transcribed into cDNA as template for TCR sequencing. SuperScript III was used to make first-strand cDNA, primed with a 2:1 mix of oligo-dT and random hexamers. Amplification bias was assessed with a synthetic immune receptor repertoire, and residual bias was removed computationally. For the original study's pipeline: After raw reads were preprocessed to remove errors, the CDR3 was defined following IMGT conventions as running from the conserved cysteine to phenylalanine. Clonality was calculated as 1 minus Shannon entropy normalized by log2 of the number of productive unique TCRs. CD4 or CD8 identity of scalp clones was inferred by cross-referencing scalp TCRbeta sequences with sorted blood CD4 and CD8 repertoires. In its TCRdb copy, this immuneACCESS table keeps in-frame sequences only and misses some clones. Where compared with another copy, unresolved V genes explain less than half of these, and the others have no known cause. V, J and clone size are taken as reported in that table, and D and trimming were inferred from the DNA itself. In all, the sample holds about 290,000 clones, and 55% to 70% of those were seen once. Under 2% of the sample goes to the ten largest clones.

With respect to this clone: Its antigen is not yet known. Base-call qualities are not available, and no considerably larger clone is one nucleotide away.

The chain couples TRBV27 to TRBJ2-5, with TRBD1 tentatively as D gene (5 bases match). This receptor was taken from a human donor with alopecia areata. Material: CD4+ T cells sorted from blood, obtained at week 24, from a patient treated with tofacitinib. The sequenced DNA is TGTGCCAGCCGTGGGGCGAAGACCCAGTACTTC. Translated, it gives CASRGAKTQYF.